This entry is about one TCR beta chain. This clone was seen a single time. It lacks a known antigen. It has no much larger one-base neighbor in the sample; base qualities were not kept. The library was built by means of the immunoSEQ multiplex PCR assay. The multiplex PCR relied on a mix of 60 forward primers for TCR Vbeta segments and 13 reverse primers for TCR Jbeta segments. The CDR3 region of rearranged TCR beta genes was amplified from genomic DNA by a multiplex PCR assay. On the Illumina HiSeq System, the amplified TCR beta libraries were sequenced as 87-base-pair reads. Under the source paper's analysis protocol: A later analysis counted about 82 million unique TCR beta chains across the 666 repertoires, and approximately 11 million of these chains were shared by at least two donors. To remove PCR and sequencing errors, raw reads were error-corrected and collapsed into unique sequences using a nearest-neighbor algorithm that merged closely related sequences. CDR3 sequences were aligned to IMGT reference sequences to assign V, D and J gene segments. For a sequence to be retained, a match of at least six nucleotides was required to both a V gene segment and a J gene segment. Rearrangements were called productive when the CDR3 lacked stop codons and stayed in frame with V and J; all others were non-productive. CDR3 was defined by IMGT convention, running from the second conserved V-encoded cysteine to the conserved J-encoded phenylalanine. In an earlier analysis of around 600 of the donors, sequences lacking an unambiguous match to a single V gene segment were excluded. An earlier analysis of fewer than 750 of the donors classified V segments as functional when productive rearrangements were above 56.7% and as segregating when the standard deviation between donors was above 5%. To diagnose cytomegalovirus status from the catalog of TCR beta chain sequences, a statistical classification framework was built. In a later analysis, V and J genes were assigned by comparing TCR nucleotide sequences against IMGT/GENE-DB human TR gene sequences. The TCRdist pipeline was used in a later analysis to assign CDR3 sequences and most-parsimonious VDJ recombination scenarios. In a later analysis, every TCR beta chain was defined by the combination of its CDR3 amino acid sequence and its V-gene family, and reads without a unique V-gene family were dropped. To address suspected cross-contamination and a sequencing artifact, a later analysis removed over 500 highly shared, low-generation-probability nucleotide sequences. In a later analysis, a clonal expansion index for each public chain was calculated from normalized within-repertoire ranks of inferred template counts. In a later analysis, generation probabilities were computed with a VDJ recombination model fitted to out-of-frame rearrangements, and the resulting probabilities were checked against IGoR. A later analysis scored TCR-TCR, TCR-HLA and TCR-CMV co-occurrence with hypergeometric tests, applying a repertoire-size bias correction to TCR pairs. A later analysis estimated false discovery rates by permuting HLA or CMV assignments 20 times. In a later analysis, co-occurring TCRs were grouped using DBSCAN, and TCRdist sequence similarity was added for clustering within HLA-allele-positive subsets. Co-occurrence clustering excluded repertoires with fewer than 30,000 or more than 120,000 public chains, plus five with anomalous nucleotide sharing. TCRdb obtained this table from immuneACCESS and retained in-frame rearrangements with V and J assigned. These tables miss some clones; where compared with another copy, unresolved V genes account for less than half of the shortfall, and the remainder is unexplained. The V and J calls and the clone size are those of that table, but D and trimming were determined from the DNA. This sample has about 110,000 clones in its table, and around 80% of those were observed once. Jointly, the top ten make up 3% to 4.5% of the sample.

This specimen belongs to a study of cytomegalovirus exposure and HLA in healthy donors (dated by TCRdb to about 2017). About the investigation overall: In an earlier analysis of fewer than 750 of the donors, 276 Gb of sequence data and 95 million to 130 million unique TCR beta sequences from about 180 million T cells were reported. A separate validation cohort of roughly 120 different subjects was used in addition to the approximately 610-subject first cohort. A later genetic analysis used genome-wide SNP genotypes for about three fifths of the roughly 700 donors, treating that subset as a discovery cohort. An earlier analysis of 500 to 750 of the donors applied high-throughput TCR beta sequencing to assess whether each TCR beta V gene segment acted as functional or pseudogenic. Because of strong linkage in the cohort, roughly 5 DR-DQ haplotypes were treated as single units for association and clustering. Alongside the repertoire data, information on donor age, sex, ethnicity and CMV serostatus was compiled. The genetic ancestry cluster associated with self-reported Caucasian donors included about 84% of the 300 to 400 genotyped donors. To study patterns of TCR occurrence, a later analysis re-analyzed previously published TCR beta repertoires from 700 or so donors and added high-resolution HLA genotyping. The number of donors typed differed by locus, with about 620-630 for A, B, C, DRB1 and DQB1, 522 for DQA1, approximately 580 for DPA1, and around 450 for DPB1. High-throughput TCR immunosequencing, statistical association of individual TCRs with disease status, and machine learning were combined to predict cytomegalovirus infection status. The study aimed to test whether cataloging public T cell receptors could reveal signatures of past pathogen exposure. Both class I and class II loci were covered by HLA typing, at four-digit resolution. In the later analysis, no new phenotypic data were used to find candidate immune exposures; instead, reliance was placed on TCR beta sequences and their occurrence across donors. The study profiled the T cell repertoires of more than 500 subjects by immunosequencing and related them to cytomegalovirus serostatus. All discovery cohort repertoires had been generated using a single sequencing platform. On average, roughly 240,000 unique TCR beta nucleotide sequences were sequenced per donor among a few hundred genotyped donors of the cohort, with roughly 20% of those sequences being non-productive. Roughly 320 gigabases of sequencing data and around 85 million unique TCR sequences made up an early release that covered some 640 HLA-typed donors.

The cohort was made up of about 670 healthy bone marrow donors. Cohort members were all nominally healthy when sampled, although unrecorded immune exposures were likely present. The donor was CMV seronegative and was included in the group of hundreds of seronegative cohort members. A peripheral blood sample was collected from each donor, and TCR beta sequencing was performed on peripheral blood mononuclear cells. The Qiagen DNeasy Blood Extraction Kit was used to extract genomic DNA from the blood cell samples. Study-wide findings and limitations: A later analysis found that HLA-associated TCR beta chains were more clonally expanded and had lower generation probabilities than equally common non-associated chains. In the study, 150 to 200 TCR beta chains were listed as associated with cytomegalovirus. When HLA alleles, especially DR and DQ, strongly co-occurred, TCR associations were difficult to assign to individual alleles. A later analysis reported that several top co-occurrence clusters appeared linked to parvovirus B19, influenza, CMV and Epstein-Barr virus. The only immune exposure information available for the cohort was CMV serostatus. An association between a missense DCLRE1C variant and V-gene and J-gene trimming of TCR beta chains was found in a later genetic analysis and replicated in an independent cohort. Because HLA typing was missing for some donors at each locus, association tests included only the typed subset. Most CMV-associated TCR beta chains appeared to be HLA-restricted in a later analysis, and the HLA associations seemed to be driven largely by CMV exposure. Presence/absence analyses assumed roughly uniform sequencing depth across donors, an assumption that may not hold. It was suggested by the authors that the approach could potentially be generalized to other disease states and immunological phenotypes. Broadly in line with IMGT annotations, most TCR beta V segments showed up in productive rearrangements about 87% or about 30% of the time in an earlier analysis of 450 to 750 of the donors. The cohort was sequenced for TCR beta chains only, and without alpha or paired-chain data the features that could be detected were limited. Compared with the roughly 670-donor mean, donors in an Asian-associated ancestry cluster had fewer N-insertions in productive TCRs, according to a later genetic analysis. In both the original and validation cohorts, the classifier was reported to diagnose cytomegalovirus status with high specificity and sensitivity. Linkage disequilibrium might explain the correlated functional status among segregating V segments, but an unknown experimental factor could not be excluded. A further reported finding was that TCR beta sequences accurately predicted the HLA-A and HLA-B alleles for most subjects in the first cohort. In a later analysis, TCR association rates were found to vary across HLA loci, with the most associated TCRs seen for DRB1 alleles and the fewest for HLA-C alleles. Because counts were too low, about 18 rarely observed V segments, including chromosome 9 orphons, were left out of the earlier analysis of a few hundred of the donors. While some public TCRs were present in many individuals, most TCR sequences turned up only very rarely across donors. A few of the identified cytomegalovirus-associated TCR beta chains were confirmed in vitro to be specific for cytomegalovirus antigens. A cluster of highly shared sequence variants was judged likely to represent a technical artifact of the sequencing pipeline. Specific HLA alleles were associated with around 18,000 TCR beta sequences at a false discovery rate of 0.05 in a later analysis.

This receptor was taken from a man aged 60 to 69 in good health and CMV-seronegative. Sequenced: PBMCs.

The DNA reads TGTGCCAGCAGATCTGGACAGGGCGACTATGGCTACACCTTC. Translated, this is CASRSGQGDYGYTF. Rearrangement joined TRBV7-2 to TRBJ1-2; TRBD1 aligns with 8 central bases. After removal of 6 bases from V and 3 bases from J, the junction retains 6 bases not matched to a gene. The cysteine opens and the phenylalanine closes a CDR3 of 14 amino acids. Left in the record is the CDR3 DNA by itself, 42 bases read in frame from the first base. From the germline V gene, CDR1 is SGHTA and CDR2 is FQGNSA.